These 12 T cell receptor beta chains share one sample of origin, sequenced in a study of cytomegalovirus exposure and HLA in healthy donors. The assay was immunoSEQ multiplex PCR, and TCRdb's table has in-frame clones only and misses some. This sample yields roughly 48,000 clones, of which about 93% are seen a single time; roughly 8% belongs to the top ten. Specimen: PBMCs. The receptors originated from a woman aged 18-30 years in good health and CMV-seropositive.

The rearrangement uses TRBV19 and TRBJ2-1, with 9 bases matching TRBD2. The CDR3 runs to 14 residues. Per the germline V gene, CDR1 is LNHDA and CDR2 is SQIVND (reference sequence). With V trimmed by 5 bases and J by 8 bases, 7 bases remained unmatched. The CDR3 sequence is CASSRTSDRHEQFF. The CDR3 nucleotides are TGTGCCAGTAGTCGGACTAGCGACAGGCATGAGCAGTTCTTC.

DNA of the CDR3: TGTGCCAGCAGACCGATAGGGACTAGCGGGAGGAAAAACACCGGGGAGCTGTTTTTT. This sequence encodes CASRPIGTSGRKNTGELFF. The rearrangement links TRBV7-9 to TRBJ2-2; the match to TRBD2 covers 15 bases. This CDR3 spans 19 amino acids. Germline V gives CDR1 SEHNR, CDR2 FQNEAQ (reference sequence). V lost 6 bases, J lost 2 bases, and 10 bases stayed unmatched.

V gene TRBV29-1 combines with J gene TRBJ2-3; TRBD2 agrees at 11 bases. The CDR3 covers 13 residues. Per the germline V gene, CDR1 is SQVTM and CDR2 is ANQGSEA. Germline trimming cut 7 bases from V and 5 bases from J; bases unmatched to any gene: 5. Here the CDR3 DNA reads TGCAGCGGAATAGCGGGGGGGATAGATACGCAGTATTTT. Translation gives CSGIAGGIDTQYF.

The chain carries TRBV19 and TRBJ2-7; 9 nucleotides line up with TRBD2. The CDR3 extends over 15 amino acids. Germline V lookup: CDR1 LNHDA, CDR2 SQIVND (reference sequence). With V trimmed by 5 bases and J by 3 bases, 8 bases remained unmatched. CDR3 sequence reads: CASSPLAGEGYEQYF. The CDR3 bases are TGTGCCAGTAGTCCTTTAGCGGGAGAGGGCTACGAGCAGTACTTC.

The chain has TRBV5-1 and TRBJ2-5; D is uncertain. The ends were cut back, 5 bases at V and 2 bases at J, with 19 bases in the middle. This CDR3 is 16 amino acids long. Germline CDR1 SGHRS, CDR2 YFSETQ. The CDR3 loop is CASRTVARQPQETQYF. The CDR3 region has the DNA TGCGCCAGCAGAACGGTCGCGAGGCAGCCACAAGAGACCCAGTACTTC.

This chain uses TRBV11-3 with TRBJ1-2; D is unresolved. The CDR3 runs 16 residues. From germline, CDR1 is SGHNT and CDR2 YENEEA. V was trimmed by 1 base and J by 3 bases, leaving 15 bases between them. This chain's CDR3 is CASSLGAHGEDYGYTF. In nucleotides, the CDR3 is TGTGCCAGCAGCTTAGGGGCCCACGGGGAGGACTATGGCTACACCTTC.

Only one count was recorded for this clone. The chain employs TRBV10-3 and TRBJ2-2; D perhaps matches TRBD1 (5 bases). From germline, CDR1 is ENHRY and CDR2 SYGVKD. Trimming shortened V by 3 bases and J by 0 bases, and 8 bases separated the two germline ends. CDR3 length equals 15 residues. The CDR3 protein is CAISEPRANTGELFF. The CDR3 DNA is TGTGCCATCAGTGAACCCAGGGCGAACACCGGGGAGCTGTTTTTT.

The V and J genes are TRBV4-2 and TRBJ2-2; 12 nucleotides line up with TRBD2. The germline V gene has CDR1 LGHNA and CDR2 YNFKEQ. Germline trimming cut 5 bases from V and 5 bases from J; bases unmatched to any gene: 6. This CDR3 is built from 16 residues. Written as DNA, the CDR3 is TGTGCCAGCAGCGGGGGAGGACTAGCGGGGACCGGGGAGCTGTTTTTT. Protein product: CASSGGGLAGTGELFF.

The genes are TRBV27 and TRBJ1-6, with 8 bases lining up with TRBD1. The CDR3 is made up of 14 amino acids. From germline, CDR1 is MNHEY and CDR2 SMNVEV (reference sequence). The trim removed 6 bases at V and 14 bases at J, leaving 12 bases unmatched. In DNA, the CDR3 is TGTGCCAGCAGCCAAGGACAGGGTCCGAAAACCCTCCACTTT. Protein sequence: CASSQGQGPKTLHF.

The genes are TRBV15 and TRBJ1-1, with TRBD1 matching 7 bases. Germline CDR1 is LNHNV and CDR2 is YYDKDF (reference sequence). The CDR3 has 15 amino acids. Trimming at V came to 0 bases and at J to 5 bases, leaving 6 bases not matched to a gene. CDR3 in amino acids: CATSRDTGVWTEAFF. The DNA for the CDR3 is TGTGCCACCAGCAGAGATACAGGGGTATGGACTGAAGCTTTCTTT.

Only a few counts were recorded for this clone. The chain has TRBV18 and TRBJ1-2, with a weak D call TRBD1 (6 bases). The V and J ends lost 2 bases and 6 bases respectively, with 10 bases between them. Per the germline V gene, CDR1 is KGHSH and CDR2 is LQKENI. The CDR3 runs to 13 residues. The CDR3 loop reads CASSPYREDGYTF. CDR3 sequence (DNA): TGTGCCAGCTCACCATACAGGGAAGATGGCTACACCTTC.

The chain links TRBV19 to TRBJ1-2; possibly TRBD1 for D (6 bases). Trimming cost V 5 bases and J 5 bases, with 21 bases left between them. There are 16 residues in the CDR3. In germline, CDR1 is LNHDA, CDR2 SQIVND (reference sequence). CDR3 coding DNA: TGTGCCAGTAGTGGACCTACAGGGTTCGTTCTGTATGGCTACACCTTC. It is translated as CASSGPTGFVLYGYTF.